The clone carrying this T cell receptor (beta chain) was detected many times. The sample comes from a study of T-cell reconstitution after alpha-beta-depleted transplantation in children. Preparation of the TCRbeta library used unique molecular identifiers. TCRdb re-called the PCR reads through MiXCR, storing one row per CDR3 protein. The repertoire holds 640,000 or so distinct CDR3 sequences, with approximately 16% as singletons. Germline CDR1 and CDR2: DFQATT and SNEGSKA (reference sequence). Trimming pared 5 bases from V and 7 bases from J, leaving 18 bases between. The CDR3 extends over 14 amino acids.

This TCR derives from a human donor who donated a stem cell graft to a child with acute myeloid leukemia. The chain is built from TRBV20-1 and TRBJ1-5; D possibly corresponds to TRBD1 (5 bases). The material was PBMCs from the stem cell graft donor, obtained from the stem cell graft. CDR3 nucleotides: TGCAGTGCTTATCGCCAGGGAGGCGGGCAGCCCCAGCATTTT. Translating gives CSAYRQGGGQPQHF.